This TCR beta chain was identified during a study of T-cell reconstitution after alpha-beta-depleted transplantation in children. This CDR3 has 15 amino acids. V lost 2 bases to trimming and J lost 2 bases; unmatched junction nucleotides: 7. Germline CDR1 reads DFQATT; CDR2 reads SNEGSKA (reference sequence). Preparing the TCRbeta library involved the use of unique molecular identifiers. TCRdb analysed the PCR reads with MiXCR anew, one entry per CDR3 protein. The sample has around 370,000 distinct CDR3 sequences, about 9.3% seen once. The TCR comes from a human donor who donated a stem cell graft to a child with acute lymphoblastic leukemia. The chain links TRBV20-1 to TRBJ2-3; 7 bases are shared with TRBD1. Sequenced here: PBMCs from the stem cell graft donor, sampled from the stem cell graft. CDR3 loop: CSARRGTANTDTQYF. In DNA form, the CDR3 reads TGCAGTGCTAGAAGGGGGACAGCTAACACAGATACGCAGTATTTT.